This T cell receptor (beta chain) was observed in a study of blood T cells in healthy people across ages. This clonotype appeared a few times. Alongside a J-beta primer mix, a sample-barcoded 5' primer served in a second PCR lasting about 6 to 11 cycles. TCRdb re-called the 5' RACE reads through MiXCR, storing one row per CDR3 protein. The data show more than 600,000 distinct CDR3 sequences, with approximately 25% seen just once and 9.4% held by the top ten. Germline lookup yields CDR1 MDHEN and CDR2 SYDVKM. The V gene end was trimmed by 4 bases and the J gene end by 9 bases; junction bases not matched to a gene: 10. This CDR3 spans 14 amino acids. This sample also appeared in a second study, on T cells of mothers and their children. That investigation notes: Similar effects of thymic selection on TCR recombination output were recorded in related and unrelated pairs.

Sequencing was carried out using blood. V and J are TRBV28 and TRBJ1-2; 8 bases are shared with TRBD1. The clonotype was recovered from a boy aged 5-17 years in good health. The CDR3 region has the DNA TGTGCCAGCAGTTCCGGGACAGGCTTCATTAGCTACACCTTC. This encodes CASSSGTGFISYTF.